This passage covers 20 T cell receptor beta chains from one sample sequenced in a study of beta chain features in type 1 diabetes (dated by TCRdb to between 2017 and 2018). General conclusions and limits of the study: A moderate but significant shortening of TCRB CDR3 length was observed in type 1 diabetes patients in all four CD4+ subsets.

Libraries were made using the immunoSEQ multiplex PCR assay. All of the isolated RNA was reverse transcribed with the High Capacity cDNA Reverse Transcription Kit, so expressed TCRB transcripts were sequenced. Held by TCRdb, this immuneACCESS table contains in-frame sequences only and omits some clones. Under half of the omission traces to an unresolved V gene where checked; the cause of the rest is unknown. The sample contains 150,000 to 190,000 clones, about 9.3% of them found a single time. 0.5% of the sample belongs to the ten largest clones. No antigen has been identified for these receptors. Sequencing used central memory CD4+ T cells from blood. The receptors originated from a man aged 25-40 years with type 1 diabetes.

CDR3 sequence (DNA): TGTGCCAGCAGTTTATCGATAAGGGATAACTTCGGGGACAATGAGCAGTTCTTC. This encodes CASSLSIRDNFGDNEQFF. V is TRBV27 and J is TRBJ2-1; D is possibly TRBD2 (5 bases). Germline CDR1 MNHEY, CDR2 SMNVEV (reference sequence). The CDR3 sequence is 18 residues long. Trimming cost V 0 bases and J 5 bases, with 20 bases left between them.

This rearrangement joins TRBV27 to TRBJ2-2, with a tentative D call TRBD1 (5 bases). This CDR3 contains 15 residues. The germline CDR1 and CDR2 sequences are MNHEY and SMNVEV (reference sequence). Trimming took off 4 bases at V and 0 bases at J, with 9 bases between the two ends. The CDR3 sequence is CASSWGNANTGELFF. CDR3 sequence (DNA): TGTGCCAGCAGTTGGGGCAACGCGAACACCGGGGAGCTGTTTTTT.

This chain joins TRBV2 and TRBJ2-7; D is undetermined. Trimming shortened V by 2 bases and J by 0 bases, and 2 bases separated the two germline ends. There are 12 residues in the CDR3. Germline assignment: CDR1 SNHLY and CDR2 FYNNEI. CDR3 nucleotides: TGTGCCAGCAGTGAACACTCCTACGAGCAGTACTTC. Its translation is CASSEHSYEQYF.

This clone has more than one count but fewer than ten. The chain combines TRBV5-6 with TRBJ1-4, with 7 bases that match TRBD1. CDR1 is SGHDT, CDR2 YYEEEE, per germline. The CDR3 has 13 amino acids. V trimming: 4 bases; J trimming: 7 bases; junction bases outside the gene matches: 4. Written as DNA, the CDR3 is TGTGCCAGCAGCCTGACAGGGTCTGAAAAACTGTTTTTT. This translates into CASSLTGSEKLFF.

This clone was seen only a few times. J is TRBJ2-1 and V is TRBV14, with 7 bases that match TRBD1. V lost 6 bases, J lost 9 bases, and 14 bases stayed unmatched. Germline V gives CDR1 SGHDN, CDR2 FVKESK. This CDR3 region has 15 residues. The CDR3 region is CASRSRDSVFGEQFF. For the CDR3, the DNA is TGTGCCAGCAGATCCCGGGACAGTGTCTTCGGTGAGCAGTTCTTC.

This clone was detected only a few times. The chain links TRBV23-1 to TRBJ1-3; D not certain. TRBV23-1 is identified as an open reading frame with a role that is uncertain. Trimming cost V 2 bases and J 0 bases, with 8 bases left between them. This CDR3 has 15 amino acids. The CDR3 sequence: CASSQQNASGNTIYF. CDR3 nucleotides: TGCGCCAGCAGTCAACAGAATGCCTCTGGAAACACCATATATTTT.

This clone was seen more than once but under ten times. CDR3 sequence: CASISASGTYEQYF. CDR3 DNA sequence: TGTGCCAGCATTTCGGCTAGCGGGACCTACGAGCAGTACTTC. The V gene is TRBV6-1, the J gene TRBJ2-7, with 9 nucleotides matching TRBD2. This CDR3 contains 14 residues. Germline V CDR1 and CDR2: MNHNS, SASEGT. The V segment lost 7 bases and the J segment 2 bases; nucleotides outside the gene matches: 6.

The sample holds a few counts of this clone. The chain joins TRBV5-1 to TRBJ1-5; perhaps TRBD1 as D (5 bases). This CDR3 comprises 13 residues. Trimming pared 3 bases from V and 3 bases from J, leaving 7 bases between. Germline loops: CDR1 SGHRS, CDR2 YFSETQ. The CDR3 reads CASSSDINQPQHF. CDR3 in DNA: TGCGCCAGCAGCTCGGACATCAATCAGCCCCAGCATTTT.

This clone has a handful of counts. The chain combines TRBV29-1 with TRBJ2-5; D gene ambiguous. With 3 bases removed from V and 4 bases from J, the gap between germline ends came to 6 bases. Looked up from germline, CDR1 is SQVTM and CDR2 is ANQGSEA. The CDR3 contains 11 residues. Written as DNA, the CDR3 is TGCAGCGTTGAGGAGCGAGAGACCCAGTACTTC. It translates to CSVEERETQYF. Full variable domain (remainder filled in from reference TRBV29-1 and TRBJ2-5): SAVISQKPSRDICQRGTSLTIQCQVDSQVTMMFWYRQQPGQSLTLIATANQGSEATYESGFVIDKFPISRPNLTFSTLTVSNMSPEDSSIYLCSVEERETQYFGPGTRLLVL.

The chain has TRBV5-1 and TRBJ2-5, with TRBD2 matching 10 bases. V gave up 5 bases and J gave up 4 bases; unmatched junction bases: 14. The CDR3 runs to 17 residues. Germline-derived CDR1 and CDR2 are SGHRS and YFSETQ. CDR3: CASSRGLAGDRLETQYF. The DNA for the CDR3 is TGCGCCAGCAGTCGGGGGCTAGCGGGAGACAGGTTAGAGACCCAGTACTTC.

Relative to its sample, this clone is medium-sized (0.01 to 0.1%). The chain joins TRBV29-1 to TRBJ2-7; no reliable D call. Per germline, CDR1 SQVTM and CDR2 ANQGSEA. This CDR3 contains 11 residues. Trimming took off 7 bases at V and 3 bases at J, with 10 bases between the two ends. This CDR3 is CSGMSNYEQYF. The DNA of the CDR3 is TGCAGCGGCATGAGTAACTACGAGCAGTACTTC.

The chain has TRBV28 and TRBJ1-2; TRBD1 matches at 8 bases. The V and J ends lost 5 bases and 3 bases, in that order; junction bases with no gene match: 11. Germline V CDR1 and CDR2: MDHEN, SYDVKM. The CDR3 has 16 residues. CDR3: CASSPPDGQGDYGYTF. As DNA, the CDR3 is TGTGCCAGCAGTCCTCCTGATGGACAGGGAGACTATGGCTACACCTTC.

This chain joins TRBV7-9 and TRBJ2-1; D gene unclear. V lost 5 bases to trimming and J lost 9 bases, with 11 bases between them. This CDR3 has 12 amino acids. The germline gives CDR1 SEHNR, CDR2 FQNEAQ (reference sequence). The CDR3 here is CASSPEVSEQFF. Written as DNA, the CDR3 is TGTGCCAGCAGCCCCGAAGTGAGTGAGCAGTTCTTC.

In its sample, this clone was seen a few times. The rearrangement uses TRBV6-1 and TRBJ2-3; the D gene is possibly TRBD1 (6 bases). CDR1 and CDR2 from the germline V gene are MNHNS and SASEGT. Trimming stripped 7 bases from V and 6 bases from J, with 14 bases between. There are 13 residues in the CDR3. CDR3 DNA sequence: TGTGCCAGCACCCTTGGACAGATCGATACGCAGTATTTT. Residues: CASTLGQIDTQYF.

The rearrangement links TRBV28 to TRBJ2-3, with D unresolved. The CDR3 consists of 13 residues. Looked up from germline, CDR1 is MDHEN and CDR2 is SYDVKM. The V and J ends lost 1 base and 1 base respectively, with 3 bases between them. CDR3 region: CASSLSGTDTQYF. The CDR3 bases are TGTGCCAGCAGTTTATCCGGCACAGATACGCAGTATTTT. The full variable domain, in which reference TRBV28 and TRBJ2-3 provide the parts outside the CDR3, is DVKVTQSSRYLVKRTGEKVFLECVQDMDHENMFWYRQDPGLGLRLIYFSYDVKMKEKGDIPEGYSVSREKKERFSLILESASTNQTSMYLCASSLSGTDTQYFGPGTRLTVL.

This clone turned up a few times. This chain connects TRBV7-2 to TRBJ2-5; D is possibly TRBD2 (5 bases). Trimming stripped 1 base from V and 1 base from J, with 7 bases between. Looked up from germline, CDR1 is SGHTA and CDR2 is FQGNSA. CDR3 length equals 14 residues. CDR3 coding DNA: TGTGCCAGCAGCTTAGGCGGAGGCCAAGAGACCCAGTACTTC. It is translated as CASSLGGGQETQYF. The full variable domain, in which reference TRBV7-2 and TRBJ2-5 provide the parts outside the CDR3, is GAGVSQSPSNKVTEKGKDVELRCDPISGHTALYWYRQSLGQGLEFLIYFQGNSAPDKSGLPSDRFSAERTGGSVSTLTIQRTQQEDSAVYLCASSLGGGQETQYFGPGTRLLVL.

The V call is TRBV5-6, the J call TRBJ2-3; 7 bases fit TRBD1. Germline V gene data show CDR1 as SGHDT and CDR2 as YYEEEE. J gave up 3 bases and V 4 bases, and 2 bases lay outside the gene matches. CDR3 length equals 13 residues. CDR3 bases: TGTGCCAGCAGCGTGGACAGGACAGATACGCAGTATTTT. Protein sequence: CASSVDRTDTQYF.

The gene calls are TRBV5-1 and TRBJ2-1; D is undetermined. Between the trimmed V and J ends, which lost 4 bases and 3 bases, there was a span of 17 bases. Germline V gene lookup returns CDR1 SGHRS and CDR2 YFSETQ. The CDR3 covers 16 residues. The CDR3 sequence: CASSHSRSSLYNEQFF. The DNA for the CDR3 is TGCGCCAGCAGCCACTCACGGTCCTCCCTCTACAATGAGCAGTTCTTC.

This chain uses TRBV5-4 with TRBJ2-3; D gene unclear. Germline CDR1 is SGHNT and CDR2 is YYREEE (reference sequence). This CDR3 region has 15 residues. V was cut by 3 bases and J by 7 bases, with 18 bases left in between. The CDR3 loop reads CASSSPLIGLNTQYF. CDR3 nucleotides: TGTGCCAGCAGCTCCCCTTTGATCGGTTTAAATACGCAGTATTTT.

The genes are TRBV9 and TRBJ2-1; 11 nucleotides agree with TRBD2. This CDR3 is built from 14 residues. V trimming: 3 bases; J trimming: 6 bases; junction bases outside the gene matches: 2. CDR1 and CDR2 from the germline V gene are SGDLS and YYNGEE. CDR3 coding DNA: TGTGCCAGCAGCGGACTAGCGGGACGCAATGAGCAGTTCTTC. The encoded protein is CASSGLAGRNEQFF.